This is a list of T cell receptor beta chains from one sample in a study of blood T cell repertoires in COVID-19. Profiled with immunoSEQ multiplex PCR; TCRdb holds only in-frame clones, not every one. The sample includes more than 85,000 clones, roughly 87% seen only once; the top ten take about 3.9%. Sequencing was done on a sample of peripheral blood. The receptors were gathered from a man in his fifties with acute or convalescent COVID-19. Both conserved end residues are trimmed from each CDR3. Each record gives: J gene, V gene, CDR3 protein.

J: TRBJ2-1
V: TRBV19
CDR3: ASSLDTYNEQF

J: TRBJ2-5
V: TRBV5-1
CDR3: ASSLGRGDTQY

J: TRBJ2-2
V: TRBV2
CDR3: ASSQQDNTGELF

J: TRBJ2-2
V: TRBV6-5
CDR3: ASTRRGTDTGELF

J: TRBJ2-7
V: TRBV27
CDR3: ASSFGRAYEQY

J: TRBJ1-1
V: TRBV28
CDR3: ASGNRGLNTEAF

J: TRBJ2-1
V: TRBV18
CDR3: ASSPNRQDSYNEQF

J: TRBJ2-7
V: TRBV14
CDR3: ASSQSLDRGSSYEQY

J: TRBJ1-4
V: TRBV5-1
CDR3: TSSMGQENEKLF

J: TRBJ1-5
V: TRBV7-2
CDR3: ASSPSGTGAFSNQPQH

J: TRBJ1-6
V: TRBV3-1/TRBV3-2
CDR3: ASRTALGSPLH

J: TRBJ2-7
V: TRBV11-3
CDR3: ASSLIGSQQY

J: TRBJ2-7
V: TRBV15
CDR3: ATSPGFSGWETYEQY

J: TRBJ2-7
V: TRBV15
CDR3: ATSTWTSGDEQY

J: TRBJ2-3
V: TRBV9
CDR3: ASSVFPSDIAGATDTQY

J: TRBJ2-1
V: TRBV7-9
CDR3: ASSLEGRIEF

J: TRBJ2-1
V: TRBV24-1
CDR3: ATSDLQILGQGAVNEQF

J: TRBJ1-2
V: TRBV19
CDR3: ASSISKGANYGYT

J: TRBJ2-7
V: TRBV28
CDR3: ATPRGIAYEQY

J: TRBJ2-2
V: TRBV15
CDR3: ATIKAGQGPGELF

J: TRBJ1-3
V: TRBV24-1
CDR3: ATSDFEGHTIY

J: TRBJ1-2
V: TRBV7-6
CDR3: ASSPRLDDFYGYT

J: TRBJ2-1
V: TRBV24-1
CDR3: ATSDLLAGGPGEQF

J: TRBJ2-3
V: TRBV19
CDR3: ASSATTSGAGDTQY

J: TRBJ2-1
V: TRBV9
CDR3: ASSVLGGGNEQF

J: TRBJ1-1
V: TRBV29-1
CDR3: SVIGQGSWGTEAF

J: TRBJ1-3
V: TRBV12-3/TRBV12-4
CDR3: ASSLGLEYTIY

J: TRBJ1-5
V: TRBV7-9
CDR3: ASSFGGGSNQPQH

J: TRBJ2-7
V: TRBV5-1
CDR3: ASNYGQGPYEQY

J: TRBJ1-6
V: TRBV4-1
CDR3: ASSQSGPLKDSFYNSPLH

J: TRBJ1-3
V: TRBV7-2
CDR3: ASSEQRGSTIY

J: TRBJ1-3
V: TRBV30
CDR3: ACGSNSGNTIY

J: TRBJ1-2
V: TRBV7-9
CDR3: ASSLALTGNYGYT

J: TRBJ1-5
V: TRBV12-5
CDR3: ASGKPGTGGTQPQH

J: TRBJ2-5
V: TRBV12-3/TRBV12-4
CDR3: ASKGTLGTQY

J: TRBJ1-1
V: TRBV4-1
CDR3: ASSYRGETEAF

J: TRBJ2-5
V: TRBV10-2
CDR3: ASRGGGWETQY

J: TRBJ2-7
V: TRBV19
CDR3: ASSIALGQGYEQY

J: TRBJ1-5
V: TRBV5-3
CDR3: ARSEMNQPQH